The text below deals with one TCR beta chain. The data derive from a study of blood T cell repertoires in COVID-19. Study-level background: Spain, Italy and the United States supplied samples that represented acute and convalescent COVID-19. PBMCs, B-cell-depleted T cells, or T cells were the source of the cDNA or gDNA that made up the material.

Looked up from germline, CDR1 is SEHNR and CDR2 is FQNEAQ (reference sequence). CDR3 length: 13 residues. Trimming cost V 11 bases and J 6 bases; bases outside gene matches: 5. How the authors handled the data: Amplification from reference gene primers served as the basis for estimated nucleated cell counts. TCRdb keeps only in-frame clones here, not all; method: immunoSEQ multiplex PCR. Clone size and V and J calls were adopted from that table, with D and trimming inferred from the DNA. This sample has about 230,000 clones, with around 83% found just once. The chain recombines TRBV7-9 with TRBJ2-2, with 11 bases aligning to TRBD1. Sequenced: peripheral blood. The clonotype originates from a man aged 35 to 55 with active or convalescent COVID-19. Here the CDR3 DNA reads TGTGCCTTCAGGGGACAGGGGGCCGGGGAGCTGTTTTTT. Translation gives CAFRGQGAGELFF.